The TCR beta chain described here comes from a study of cytomegalovirus exposure and HLA in healthy donors. This PCR relied on a set of 60 Vbeta primers and 13 Jbeta primers. Here immunoSEQ multiplex PCR was the method, and the copy in TCRdb shows in-frame clones only, minus some. The table shows about 98,000 clones, with under 70% occurring only once. Study-wide points: An analysis that was carried out later associated 15,000 to 20,000 TCR beta sequences with HLA alleles at 0.05 false discovery rate. Other equally common chains were less clonally expanded than HLA-associated TCR beta chains, a later analysis showed.

This clone has a count of ten or more. Its target is not known. The specimen sequenced was PBMCs. The clonotype comes from a man aged 45-65 years in good health and CMV-seronegative.

The DNA for the CDR3 is TGTGCCAGTAGAAACCTTGACATCTCCTCTCTCCACTTT. The encoded protein is CASRNLDISSLHF. The chain employs TRBV19 and TRBJ1-6, with D unresolved. Germline loops: CDR1 LNHDA, CDR2 SQIVND (reference sequence). The CDR3 totals 13 residues. Trimming took 6 bases from V and 16 from J, leaving 19 bases between them.